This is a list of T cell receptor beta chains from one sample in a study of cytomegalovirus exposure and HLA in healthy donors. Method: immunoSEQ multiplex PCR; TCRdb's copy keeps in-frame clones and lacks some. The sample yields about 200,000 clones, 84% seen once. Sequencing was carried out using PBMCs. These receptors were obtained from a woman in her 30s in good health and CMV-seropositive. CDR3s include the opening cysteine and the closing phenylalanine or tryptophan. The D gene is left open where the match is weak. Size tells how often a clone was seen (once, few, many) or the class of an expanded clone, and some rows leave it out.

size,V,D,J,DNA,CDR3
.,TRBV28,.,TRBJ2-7,TGTGCCAGCAGTTTCCCCGCCGGGAGTTCGAGGGAGCAGTACTTC,CASSFPAGSSREQYF
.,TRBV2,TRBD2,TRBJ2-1,TGTGCCAGCAGTGACACTAGCGGGAGTAATGAGCAGTTCTTC,CASSDTSGSNEQFF
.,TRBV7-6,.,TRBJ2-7,TGTGCCAGCAGCTTAGCGGGGGGGCGCGAGCAGTACTTC,CASSLAGGREQYF
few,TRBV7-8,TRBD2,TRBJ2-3,TGTGCCAGCAGGGGGGGGGCAGATACGCAGTATTTT,CASRGGADTQYF
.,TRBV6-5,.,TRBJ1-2,TGTGCCAGCAGTCGAGATCAGGGAACTAGCTACACCTTC,CASSRDQGTSYTF
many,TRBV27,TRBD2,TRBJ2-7,TGTGCCAGCAGTTTACATCTAGCGGGAGCCTACGAGCAGTACTTC,CASSLHLAGAYEQYF
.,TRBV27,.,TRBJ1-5,TGTGCCAGCAGTTTTCGACAGTACAATCAGCCCCAGCATTTT,CASSFRQYNQPQHF
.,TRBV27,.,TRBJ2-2,TGTGCCAGCAGTGCGAGACAGGTGACCGGGGAGCTGTTTTTT,CASSARQVTGELFF
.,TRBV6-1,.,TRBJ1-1,TGTGCCAGCACCAAGGGGGTGAACACTGAAGCTTTCTTT,CASTKGVNTEAFF
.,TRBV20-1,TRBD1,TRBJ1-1,TGCAGTGTTCCACAGGGGCCTCGGGCTTTCTTT,CSVPQGPRAFF
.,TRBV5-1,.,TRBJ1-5,TGCGCCAGCAGCCCGGCCATCGGAGATCAGCCCCAGCATTTT,CASSPAIGDQPQHF
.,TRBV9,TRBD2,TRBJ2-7,TGTGCCAGCAGCTCCCTGGGTAGCGGGAGGTTAGACGAGCAGTACTTC,CASSSLGSGRLDEQYF
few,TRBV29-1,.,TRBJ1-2,TGCAGCGTGTGGGGGCAGGGAAACTATGGCTACACCTTC,CSVWGQGNYGYTF
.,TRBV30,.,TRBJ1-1,TGTGCCTGGAGTGTGGGCTTTACTGAAGCTTTCTTT,CAWSVGFTEAFF
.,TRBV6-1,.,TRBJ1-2,TGTGCCAGCAGTACAGGGTATAACTATGGCTACACCTTC,CASSTGYNYGYTF
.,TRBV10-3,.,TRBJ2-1,TGTGCCATCAGTTTCTCCGGGAGCCTCAATGAGCAGTTCTTC,CAISFSGSLNEQFF
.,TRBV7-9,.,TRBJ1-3,TGTGCCAGCAGCTTAGAGGGGCGAGGAAACACCATATATTTT,CASSLEGRGNTIYF
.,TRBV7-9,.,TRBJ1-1,TGTGCCAGCAGCCTCGACAGTCTTGAAGCTTTCTTT,CASSLDSLEAFF
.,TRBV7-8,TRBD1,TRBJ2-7,TGTGCCAGCAGCTTAGGGACAGGGGGAGGCGAGCAGTACTTC,CASSLGTGGGEQYF
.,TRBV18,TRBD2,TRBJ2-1,TGTGCCAGCTCATTACTAGCGGGAGAGCTAAATGAGCAGTTCTTC,CASSLLAGELNEQFF
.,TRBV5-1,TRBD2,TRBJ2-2,TGCGCCAGCAGCGTTACTAGCGGCCCCGGGGAGCTGTTTTTT,CASSVTSGPGELFF
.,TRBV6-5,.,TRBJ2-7,TGTGCCAGCAGAAGGACATTTTGGTCCTACGAGCAGTACTTC,CASRRTFWSYEQYF
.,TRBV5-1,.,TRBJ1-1,TGCGCCAGCAGCTTGGAGTGGGGGCGAGGGACTGAAGCTTTCTTT,CASSLEWGRGTEAFF
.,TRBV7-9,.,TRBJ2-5,TGTGCCAGCAGCCCCCATCAGGGGGGCGAGACCCAGTACTTC,CASSPHQGGETQYF
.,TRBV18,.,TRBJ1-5,TGTGCCAGCTCGCCAACAGGTCAGCCCCAGCATTTT,CASSPTGQPQHF
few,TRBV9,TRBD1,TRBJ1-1,TGTGCCAGCCGGGGGGACAGGGAGGGTGAAGCTTTCTTT,CASRGDREGEAFF
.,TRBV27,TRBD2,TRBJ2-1,TGTGCCAGCAGGTCCGGGACTAAGTACAATGAGCAGTTCTTC,CASRSGTKYNEQFF
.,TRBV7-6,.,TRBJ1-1,TGTGCCAGCAGCTTGGGGGGATGGCCGAACACTGAAGCTTTCTTT,CASSLGGWPNTEAFF
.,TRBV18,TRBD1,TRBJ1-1,TGTGCCAGCTCACAGTCGAGACAGGGGCAGACTGAAGCTTTCTTT,CASSQSRQGQTEAFF
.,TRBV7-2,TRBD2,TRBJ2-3,TGTGCCAGCAGCTTAGGGGTCGCGGGAGGGGGCACAGATACGCAGTATTTT,CASSLGVAGGGTDTQYF
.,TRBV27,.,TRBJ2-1,TGTGCCAGCACCCCGCTAAGTCCGACCTACAATGAGCAGTTCTTC,CASTPLSPTYNEQFF
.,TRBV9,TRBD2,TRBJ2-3,TGTGCCAGCAGCGTATCGGCTAGCGGGAAAGTGAATACGCAGTATTTT,CASSVSASGKVNTQYF
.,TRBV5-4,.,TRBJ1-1,TGTGCCAGCAGCTCAGCCTTCCCGGGGGCTGAAGCTTTCTTT,CASSSAFPGAEAFF
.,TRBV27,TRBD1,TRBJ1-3,TGTGCCAGCAGTTACAGGGGGTTAGGAAACACCATATATTTT,CASSYRGLGNTIYF
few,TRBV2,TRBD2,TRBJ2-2,TGTGCCAGCATGGGCAGCGGGAGTGATAACACCGGGGAGCTGTTTTTT,CASMGSGSDNTGELFF
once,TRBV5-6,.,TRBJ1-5,TGTGCCAGCAGCACCCGACGACAGGCCACTAGCAATCAGCCCCAGCATTTT,CASSTRRQATSNQPQHF
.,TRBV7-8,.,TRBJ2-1,TGTGCCAGCAGCTGGAATCAGGGTGGGCAGTTCTTC,CASSWNQGGQFF
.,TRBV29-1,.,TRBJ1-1,TGCAGCGTGGGGCAGAACCCAAACGCCGAAGCTTTCTTT,CSVGQNPNAEAFF
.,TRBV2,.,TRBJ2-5,TGTGCCATCAAGGGGGCGGGACAAGAGACCCAGTACTTC,CAIKGAGQETQYF
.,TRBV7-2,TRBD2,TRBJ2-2,TGTGCCAGCAGACAAGGACTAGCGGGAGGTCACACCGGGGAGCTGTTTTTT,CASRQGLAGGHTGELFF
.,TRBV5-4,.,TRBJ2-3,TGTGCCAGCAGCTTGGGGCTTCCAGATACGCAGTATTTT,CASSLGLPDTQYF
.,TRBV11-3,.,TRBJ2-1,TGTGCCAGCAGCTTTGGGCCCAACTCCTACAATGAGCAGTTCTTC,CASSFGPNSYNEQFF
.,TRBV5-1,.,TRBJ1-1,TGCGCCAGCAGCTTGGATGTGGCCGGGAGCACTGAAGCTTTCTTT,CASSLDVAGSTEAFF
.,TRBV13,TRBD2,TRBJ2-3,TGTGCCAGCAGCCTAAGACTAGCGGGAGGTGCAGATACGCAGTATTTT,CASSLRLAGGADTQYF
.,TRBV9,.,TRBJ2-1,TGTGCCAGCAGCGCCCAGGGGTCTGGCTCCTACAATGAGCAGTTCTTC,CASSAQGSGSYNEQFF
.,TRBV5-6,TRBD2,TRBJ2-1,TGTGCCAGCAGCGCACGCGGGTTTCGGACTAGCGGACTCAATGAGCAGTTCTTC,CASSARGFRTSGLNEQFF
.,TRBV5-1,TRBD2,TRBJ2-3,TGCGCCAGCAAGGAGGGCGGGAGTAAGGATACGCAGTATTTT,CASKEGGSKDTQYF
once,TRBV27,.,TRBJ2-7,TGTGCCAGCAGTTTAAGGGGCAACTACGAGCAGTACTTC,CASSLRGNYEQYF
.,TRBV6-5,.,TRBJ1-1,TGTGCCAGCAGTTACTTTCAGAACACTGAAGCTTTCTTT,CASSYFQNTEAFF
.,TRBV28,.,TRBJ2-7,TGTGCCAGCAGTGTATCCTCTGGAGGAGCCTACGAGCAGTACTTC,CASSVSSGGAYEQYF
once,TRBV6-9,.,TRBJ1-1,TGTGCCAGCAGAACCCGTCTGCGCACTGAAGCTTTCTTT,CASRTRLRTEAFF
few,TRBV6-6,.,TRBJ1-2,TGTGCCAGCAGTTACTCGATAGGGGATGGCTACACCTTC,CASSYSIGDGYTF
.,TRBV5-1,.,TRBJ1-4,TGCGCCAGCAGCTTGCACGACGGGGCAACTAATGAAAAACTGTTTTTT,CASSLHDGATNEKLFF
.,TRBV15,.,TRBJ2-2,TGTGCCACCAGCAGCGGCAGGGCCGGGGAGCTGTTTTTT,CATSSGRAGELFF
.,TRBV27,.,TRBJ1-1,TGTGCCAGCAACCCACGACCAGGAGGCACTGAAGCTTTCTTT,CASNPRPGGTEAFF